This T cell receptor (beta chain) was obtained from a study of T-cell memory formation after mild COVID-19. Via MiXCR, TCRdb re-called the 5' RACE reads, giving one row per CDR3 protein. The sample has a few hundred thousand distinct CDR3 sequences, roughly 25% seen once; the top ten hold 9.5% to 15%. There are a few counts of this clonotype. The germline gives CDR1 SGHRS, CDR2 YFSETQ. Trimming cost V 1 base and J 3 bases, with 13 bases left between them. CDR3 length equals 15 residues. This sequence joins TRBV5-1 and TRBJ1-1; no clear D. The clonotype comes from an adult woman who had mild COVID-19 (a few samples of this study predate the infection). Cell type and time point are not known. Specimen: PBMCs or a T cell subset sorted from them (not recorded which). The DNA for the CDR3 is TGCGCCAGCAGCTTGCCCACCGCCGTGGACACTGAAGCTTTCTTT. Translated, it gives CASSLPTAVDTEAFF.